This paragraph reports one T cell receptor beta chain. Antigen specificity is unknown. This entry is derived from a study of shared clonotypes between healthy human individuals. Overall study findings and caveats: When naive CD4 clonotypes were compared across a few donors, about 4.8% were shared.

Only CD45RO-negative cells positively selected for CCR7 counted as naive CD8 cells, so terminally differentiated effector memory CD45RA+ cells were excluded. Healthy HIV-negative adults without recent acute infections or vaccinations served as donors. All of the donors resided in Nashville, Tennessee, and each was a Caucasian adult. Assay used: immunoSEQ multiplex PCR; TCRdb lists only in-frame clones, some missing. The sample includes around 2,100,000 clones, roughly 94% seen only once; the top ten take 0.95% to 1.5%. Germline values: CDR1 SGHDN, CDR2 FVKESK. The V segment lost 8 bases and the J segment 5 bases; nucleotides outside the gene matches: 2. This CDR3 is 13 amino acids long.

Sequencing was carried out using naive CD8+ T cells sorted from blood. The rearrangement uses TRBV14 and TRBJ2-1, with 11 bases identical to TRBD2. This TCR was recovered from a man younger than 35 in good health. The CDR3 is CASRLAGHNEQFF. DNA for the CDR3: TGTGCCAGCCGACTAGCGGGACACAATGAGCAGTTCTTC.